The 30 T cell receptor beta chains listed next were all sequenced from one sample in a study of cytomegalovirus exposure and HLA in healthy donors. Repertoires were generated with immunoSEQ multiplex PCR, while TCRdb's copy carries only in-frame clones and drops some. The repertoire holds about 160,000 clones, 86% seen once, with approximately 5% in the top ten. Sequenced sample: PBMCs. These receptors originate from a woman in her 30s in good health and CMV-seronegative.

The CDR3 DNA sequence: TGCGCCAGCAGCTTGGGGACAATTGGTAACTACGAGCAGTACTTC. Residues: CASSLGTIGNYEQYF. This chain uses TRBV5-1 with TRBJ2-7, with a weak D call TRBD1 (5 bases). V shed 0 bases and J shed 3 bases, with 13 bases lying between them. Germline values: CDR1 SGHRS, CDR2 YFSETQ. The CDR3 consists of 15 residues.

The chain links TRBV27 to TRBJ2-3; 11 nucleotides line up with TRBD2. CDR1 and CDR2 from the germline V gene are MNHEY and SMNVEV (reference sequence). The CDR3 is made up of 14 amino acids. With V trimmed by 8 bases and J by 11 bases, 12 bases remained unmatched. The CDR3 region has the DNA TGTGCCAGCGGTAGCGGGGGGGCACAGCAGATGCAGTATTTT. Translation gives CASGSGGAQQMQYF.

This clone appeared many times. The same CDR3 arises from other DNA sequences in this sample as well. The V call is TRBV20-1, the J call TRBJ1-1, with TRBD1 as a possible D gene (5 bases). V was shortened by 7 bases and J by 1 base, with 7 bases between the two germline ends. CDR1 and CDR2 (germline): DFQATT, SNEGSKA (reference sequence). The CDR3 is 11 residues long. CDR3 protein: CSGQGNTEAFF. CDR3 nucleotide sequence: TGCAGTGGGCAGGGGAACACTGAAGCTTTCTTT.

Of note for this clone: The sample has other DNA sequences that encode this CDR3 too. The chain couples TRBV5-1 to TRBJ1-1, with a tentative D call TRBD1 (5 bases). The length of the CDR3 is 14 residues. V gave up 2 bases and J gave up 4 bases, with 12 bases separating them. From germline, CDR1 is SGHRS and CDR2 YFSETQ. CDR3 in amino acids: CASSLLGQGTEAFF. CDR3 in DNA: TGCGCCAGCAGCTTACTGGGTCAGGGCACTGAAGCTTTCTTT.

The chain links TRBV28 to TRBJ1-4, with a weak D call TRBD1 (5 bases). The CDR3 has 11 amino acids. The V and J ends lost 6 bases and 8 bases respectively, with 7 bases between them. The germline CDR1 and CDR2 sequences are MDHEN and SYDVKM. This CDR3 reads CASSRDEKLFF. CDR3 DNA: TGTGCCAGCAGCCGGGACGAAAAACTGTTTTTT.

The chain has TRBV4-3 and TRBJ2-1, with D maybe TRBD2 (6 bases). The germline V gene encodes CDR1 LGHNA and CDR2 YSLEER. CDR3 size: 14 residues. Trimming took 1 base from V and 7 from J, leaving 11 bases between them. This CDR3 is CASSQAGVLNEQFF. CDR3 coding DNA: TGCGCCAGCAGCCAAGCGGGAGTCTTGAATGAGCAGTTCTTC.

The chain joins TRBV6-1 to TRBJ2-7, with 9 nucleotides matching TRBD1. This CDR3 comprises 14 residues. Germline CDR1 MNHNS, CDR2 SASEGT. V was clipped by 6 bases and J by 2 bases; unmatched bases: 5. CDR3 amino acids: CASSRDRVPYEQYF. CDR3 sequence (DNA): TGTGCCAGCAGCCGGGACAGGGTACCCTACGAGCAGTACTTC.

This chain links TRBV18 with TRBJ2-7; 9 bases match TRBD1. J gave up 4 bases and V 3 bases, and 10 bases lay outside the gene matches. This CDR3 is 16 amino acids long. Germline V gene data show CDR1 as KGHSH and CDR2 as LQKENI. Written as DNA, the CDR3 is TGTGCCAGCTCACCCCTAACAGGGGGCTCAATTTACGAGCAGTACTTC. It specifies CASSPLTGGSIYEQYF.

This clone was seen only a few times. The V and J genes are TRBV4-3 and TRBJ1-6; D call uncertain. V gave up 2 bases and J gave up 7 bases, with 6 bases separating them. Germline assignment: CDR1 LGHNA and CDR2 YSLEER. The CDR3 consists of 13 residues. In DNA, the CDR3 is TGCGCCAGCAGCCAAAGACGCAATTCACCCCTCCACTTT. Its translation is CASSQRRNSPLHF.

J is TRBJ1-1 and V is TRBV5-4; perhaps TRBD1 as D (5 bases). The CDR3 runs 16 residues. V was pared by 4 bases and J by 1 base, with 17 bases between. Germline CDR1 and CDR2: SGHNT and YYREEE (reference sequence). CDR3 nucleotides: TGTGCCAGCAGCCCGAGGACAAATAGACCGAACACTGAAGCTTTCTTT. Translated: CASSPRTNRPNTEAFF.

The chain combines TRBV6-6 with TRBJ2-7; D is possibly TRBD2 (6 bases). The germline gives CDR1 MNHNY, CDR2 SVGAGI (reference sequence). CDR3 length: 15 residues. V lost 0 bases, J lost 5 bases, and 14 bases lay in between. The CDR3 DNA reads as TGTGCCAGCAGTTACTCGGCGGAGGGCCTAAACGAGCAGTACTTC. This codes for CASSYSAEGLNEQYF.

This chain uses TRBV6-5 with TRBJ1-5; D perhaps matches TRBD1 (6 bases). Germline loops: CDR1 MNHEY, CDR2 SVGAGI. V lost 4 bases and J 8 bases, leaving 12 bases between the germline ends. The CDR3 is made up of 13 amino acids. The CDR3 DNA follows: TGTGCCAGCAGTTCCACAGGGTTTGAGCCCCAGCATTTT. This gives the protein CASSSTGFEPQHF.

The rearrangement uses TRBV9 and TRBJ2-7; TRBD2 matches at 8 bases. This CDR3 spans 16 amino acids. In germline, CDR1 is SGDLS, CDR2 YYNGEE. V shed 3 bases, J shed 2 bases, and the junction held 10 bases outside the gene matches. CDR3 in DNA: TGTGCCAGCAGCGCGGGGGGGCTAGCGGAGCCCTACGAGCAGTACTTC. Amino acids: CASSAGGLAEPYEQYF.

The genes are TRBV2 and TRBJ2-7; no clear D. V was pared by 8 bases and J by 7 bases, with 15 bases between. Germline CDR1 and CDR2: SNHLY and FYNNEI. The CDR3 spans 12 residues. CDR3 residues: CASRIADGEQYF. CDR3 nucleotides: TGTGCCAGCCGAATTGCGGACGGGGAGCAGTACTTC.

V gene TRBV4-2 combines with J gene TRBJ1-5; D might be TRBD1 (5 bases). Germline V CDR1 and CDR2: LGHNA, YNFKEQ. V lost 2 bases, J lost 3 bases, and 11 bases lay in between. The CDR3 is 15 amino acids. DNA for the CDR3: TGTGCCAGCAGCCAACCAAGACAGAACAATCAGCCCCAGCATTTT. Amino acids: CASSQPRQNNQPQHF.

The chain links TRBV18 to TRBJ2-5, with TRBD1 matching over 9 bases. Unmatched junction bases numbered 5, after V lost 6 bases and J lost 0 bases. The CDR3 has 15 amino acids. Germline V lookup: CDR1 KGHSH, CDR2 LQKENI. CDR3 sequence: CASSLGTGHQETQYF. The CDR3 region has the DNA TGTGCCAGCTCCCTAGGGACAGGGCACCAAGAGACCCAGTACTTC.

V gene TRBV30 combines with J gene TRBJ2-3, with 7 bases identical to TRBD2. The CDR3 sequence is 12 residues long. J was trimmed by 2 bases and V by 5 bases; bases with no gene match: 1. The germline CDR1 and CDR2 sequences are GTSNPN and SVGIG (reference sequence). Written as DNA, the CDR3 is TGTGCCTGGGCGGGGGACACAGATACGCAGTATTTT. It is translated as CAWAGDTDTQYF.

The V gene is TRBV11-2, the J gene TRBJ2-3, with D perhaps TRBD1 (5 bases). Germline V gives CDR1 SGHAT, CDR2 FQNNGV. CDR3 size: 16 residues. V was clipped by 1 base and J by 0 bases, with 11 bases between them. The CDR3 is CASSLAQGRSTDTQYF. The CDR3 DNA is TGTGCCAGCAGCTTAGCGCAGGGCCGGAGCACAGATACGCAGTATTTT. Full variable domain (rest looked up from reference TRBV11-2 and TRBJ2-3): EAGVAQSPRYKIIEKRQSVAFWCNPISGHATLYWYQQILGQGPKLLIQFQNNGVVDDSQLPKDRFSAERLKGVDSTLKIQPAKLEDSAVYLCASSLAQGRSTDTQYFGPGTRLTVL.

The V gene is TRBV5-1, the J gene TRBJ2-7, with a tentative D call TRBD2 (7 bases). V lost 4 bases to trimming and J lost 1 base, with 18 bases between them. The germline V gene encodes CDR1 SGHRS and CDR2 YFSETQ. There are 16 residues in the CDR3. The CDR3 nucleotides read TGCGCCAGCAGCCCCGAAGGGGGGGAGAGGTCCTACGAGCAGTACTTC. This gives the protein CASSPEGGERSYEQYF.

This clone was seen a single time. This chain connects TRBV5-4 to TRBJ2-1; D possibly matches TRBD1 or TRBD2 (5 bases each). The germline CDR1 and CDR2 sequences are SGHNT and YYREEE (reference sequence). This CDR3 comprises 15 residues. V was shortened by 2 bases and J by 6 bases, with 15 bases between the two germline ends. The CDR3 sequence: CASSFSGTRANEQFF. CDR3 in DNA: TGTGCCAGCAGCTTTTCCGGGACCCGCGCCAATGAGCAGTTCTTC.

This chain joins TRBV30 and TRBJ2-3; D is unclear. The CDR3 consists of 11 residues. Looked up from germline, CDR1 is GTSNPN and CDR2 is SVGIG (reference sequence). V lost 1 base and J 3 bases, leaving 2 bases between the germline ends. Here the CDR3 reads CAWSDTDTQYF. The CDR3 DNA sequence: TGTGCCTGGAGTGATACAGATACGCAGTATTTT.

In its sample, this clone was seen once. The J gene is TRBJ2-5, the V gene TRBV5-6; TRBD2 matches 7 bases. The V segment lost 4 bases and the J segment 9 bases; nucleotides outside the gene matches: 6. Germline CDR1 and CDR2: SGHDT and YYEEEE. This CDR3 comprises 12 residues. This chain's CDR3 is CASSPPRGAQYF. Here the CDR3 DNA reads TGTGCCAGCAGCCCCCCCCGGGGGGCCCAGTACTTC.

The chain has TRBV28 and TRBJ1-2, with D unresolved. The V gene's germline CDR1 is MDHEN and CDR2 SYDVKM. With 4 bases removed from V and 4 bases from J, the gap between germline ends came to 22 bases. There are 17 residues in the CDR3. In DNA, the CDR3 is TGTGCCAGCAGTTCAATCCTAGGACGGCAGTTAGGCTATGGCTACACCTTC. As protein: CASSSILGRQLGYGYTF.

CDR3 protein: CASRNKSGTHNEQFF. CDR3 DNA sequence: TGTGCCAGCAGGAATAAGTCCGGGACTCACAATGAGCAGTTCTTC. V gene TRBV2 combines with J gene TRBJ2-1, with a tentative D call TRBD2 (6 bases). The CDR3 contains 15 residues. Trimming removed 6 bases from V and 5 bases from J, with 17 bases in between. CDR1 is SNHLY and CDR2 is FYNNEI in the germline V gene.

The J gene is TRBJ2-7, the V gene TRBV6-1; D call uncertain. The CDR3 extends over 12 amino acids. V lost 2 bases and J lost 9, with 11 bases in between. Per the germline V gene, CDR1 is MNHNS and CDR2 is SASEGT. The CDR3 region has the DNA TGTGCCAGCAGTGAAAAGGGATTCGGGCAGTACTTC. The encoded protein is CASSEKGFGQYF.

The CDR3 region has the DNA TGTGCCAGCAGTGATGGTAGGAGCGCTAATACGCAGTATTTT. It translates to CASSDGRSANTQYF. The chain couples TRBV2 to TRBJ2-3; D uncertain. The CDR3 is made up of 14 amino acids. Germline lookup yields CDR1 SNHLY and CDR2 FYNNEI. V was trimmed by 3 bases and J by 7 bases, leaving 14 bases between them.

On this clone: One junction end does not reproduce the germline sequence, and a read error may be involved. The chain uses TRBV7-7 and TRBJ2-3, with D unresolved. Germline CDR1 reads SSHAT; CDR2 reads FNYEAQ (reference sequence). The CDR3 has 13 residues. CDR3 residues: CASSLESGDTQYF. CDR3 DNA sequence: TGTGCTAGCAGCTTAGAATCCGGAGATACGCAGTATTTT.

V is TRBV7-2 and J is TRBJ2-7; a possible D gene is TRBD1 (5 bases). V shed 5 bases and J shed 2 bases, with 19 bases lying between them. Germline V gene lookup returns CDR1 SGHTA and CDR2 FQGNSA. The CDR3 spans 16 residues. The CDR3: CASSPPHQGRPYEQYF. The CDR3 bases are TGTGCCAGCAGCCCCCCGCATCAGGGCAGGCCCTACGAGCAGTACTTC.

The chain recombines TRBV5-4 with TRBJ2-2, with a tentative D call TRBD1 (5 bases). The V end was cut by 3 bases, the J end by 0 bases, with 12 bases between. CDR1 and CDR2 from the germline V gene are SGHNT and YYREEE (reference sequence). This CDR3 has 16 residues. The CDR3 reads CASSSPGRANTGELFF. Written as DNA, the CDR3 is TGTGCCAGCAGCTCTCCTGGCAGGGCGAACACCGGGGAGCTGTTTTTT.

The genes are TRBV9 and TRBJ1-1, with 7 nucleotides matching TRBD1. V gave up 0 bases and J gave up 5 bases; unmatched junction bases: 4. From germline, CDR1 is SGDLS and CDR2 YYNGEE. The CDR3 extends over 14 amino acids. Written as DNA, the CDR3 is TGTGCCAGCAGCGTAGACCCAGGGGGGACTGAAGCTTTCTTT. It yields the protein CASSVDPGGTEAFF.